Below, one T cell receptor beta chain is given with its context. Its cognate antigen is unknown. This entry is derived from a study of cytomegalovirus exposure and HLA in healthy donors. Sequencing used immunoSEQ multiplex PCR; TCRdb keeps in-frame clones, though not all of them. Of about 150,000 clones in the sample, around 84% are singletons; the top ten hold approximately 2%. Overall study results and limits: The CMV antigen specificity of three CMV-associated chains was confirmed through in vitro analysis.

V lost 2 bases, J lost 5 bases, and 14 bases stayed unmatched. The CDR3 covers 18 residues. CDR1 MNHEY and CDR2 SMNVEV come from the germline V gene (reference sequence). The specimen sequenced was PBMCs. The gene calls are TRBV27 and TRBJ2-1; 8 nucleotides align to TRBD2. This receptor was obtained from a human donor in good health. The CDR3 DNA reads TGTGCCAGCAGTTTACCCCACGGGAGGGATTCAGGGCACAATGAGCAGTTCTTC. Translating gives CASSLPHGRDSGHNEQFF.